The 12 T cell receptor beta chains reported below all come from one sample, sequenced in a study of cytomegalovirus exposure and HLA in healthy donors. Vbeta (60) and Jbeta (13) primers were used in the PCR. TCRdb's copy holds only in-frame clones and misses some; the assay was immunoSEQ multiplex PCR. This sample carries around 120,000 clones, 73% of them seen once, and the ten largest clones take 4% to 5%. Sequenced material: PBMCs. The receptor set was obtained from a woman aged 40 to 50 in good health and CMV-seronegative.

The rearrangement uses TRBV5-5 and TRBJ1-1, with 12 positions matching TRBD1. The CDR3 loop spans 18 amino acids. CDR1 is SGHKS and CDR2 is YYEKEE in the germline V gene (reference sequence). The J segment lost 0 bases and the V segment lost 3 bases, leaving 9 bases of the junction unmatched. The DNA of the CDR3 is TGTGCCAGCAGCTCGGGACAGGGGGCGTATGCTATGAACACTGAAGCTTTCTTT. This translates into CASSSGQGAYAMNTEAFF.

This clone came up once. The chain is built from TRBV5-1 and TRBJ2-2; 12 bases match TRBD2. The CDR3 length is 16 residues. The J segment lost 4 bases and the V segment lost 4 bases, leaving 5 bases of the junction unmatched. Germline CDR1 is SGHRS and CDR2 is YFSETQ. CDR3 bases: TGCGCCAGCAGCCACGGACTAGCGGGACGCACCGGGGAGCTGTTTTTT. The encoded protein is CASSHGLAGRTGELFF.

CDR3: CASSIDTGGADEQYF. CDR3 coding DNA: TGTGCCAGCAGTATAGACACCGGGGGAGCTGACGAGCAGTACTTC. The genes are TRBV5-4 and TRBJ2-7; weak D call: TRBD2 (6 bases). The CDR3 has 15 residues. Trimming left V 5 bases short and J 5 bases short, with 20 bases between. Germline V gene sequence: CDR1 SGHNT, CDR2 YYREEE (reference sequence).

V and J are TRBV7-6 and TRBJ2-5, with TRBD2 identical over 11 bases. V lost 1 base and J lost 4; bases outside the gene matches: 17. The germline V gene has CDR1 SGHVS and CDR2 FNYEAQ. This CDR3 spans 20 amino acids. The CDR3 sequence: CASSLDLSSGRTHSLETQYF. For the CDR3, the DNA is TGTGCCAGCAGCTTAGATTTGTCTAGCGGGAGGACGCATTCTTTAGAGACCCAGTACTTC.

This clone was seen more than once but under ten times. The sample contains more than one DNA sequence encoding this CDR3. The chain recombines TRBV7-2 with TRBJ2-2; 9 bases agree with TRBD1. CDR1 and CDR2 from the germline V gene are SGHTA and FQGNSA. V dropped 3 bases and J dropped 5; count of bases not matched to a gene: 4. The CDR3 is made up of 15 amino acids. CDR3 sequence (DNA): TGTGCCAGCAGCTTGGGACAGGGTCGGACCGGGGAGCTGTTTTTT. Protein: CASSLGQGRTGELFF.

The chain carries TRBV11-3 and TRBJ2-3, with unresolved D. Trimming took off 1 base at V and 6 bases at J, with 8 bases between the two ends. Per the germline V gene, CDR1 is SGHNT and CDR2 is YENEEA. This CDR3 region has 13 residues. The CDR3 DNA is TGTGCCAGCAGCTTAGGAGGCTGGGATACGCAGTATTTT. Its translation is CASSLGGWDTQYF.

CDR3 in DNA: TGTGCCAGCAGTTATGGACAGGGGAAGAACACTGAAGCTTTCTTT. Its protein is CASSYGQGKNTEAFF. The J gene is TRBJ1-1, the V gene TRBV27; 9 bases agree with TRBD1. V shed 4 bases and J 1 base; nucleotides not matched to a gene: 4. CDR3 length: 15 residues. Germline V lookup: CDR1 MNHEY, CDR2 SMNVEV (reference sequence).

This clone was seen only once. V is TRBV7-2 and J is TRBJ2-3; 16 bases are a match to TRBD2. From germline, CDR1 is SGHTA and CDR2 FQGNSA. The CDR3 totals 18 residues. V shed 4 bases, J shed 5 bases, and the junction held 9 bases outside the gene matches. Written as DNA, the CDR3 is TGTGCCAGCAGCTATTCGGGACTAGCGGGGGGGCTACAAGATACGCAGTATTTT. This gives the protein CASSYSGLAGGLQDTQYF.

The V and J genes are TRBV27 and TRBJ2-7; the match to TRBD2 covers 7 bases. The length of the CDR3 is 14 residues. V dropped 5 bases and J dropped 2; count of bases not matched to a gene: 6. Germline CDR1 and CDR2: MNHEY and SMNVEV (reference sequence). This chain's CDR3 is CASSPREETYEQYF. For the CDR3, the DNA is TGTGCCAGCAGTCCCCGGGAGGAAACCTACGAGCAGTACTTC.

The rearrangement joins TRBV7-2 to TRBJ2-4, with D possibly TRBD1 on 5 matching bases. Germline V gives CDR1 SGHTA, CDR2 FQGNSA. Trimming stripped 5 bases from V and 0 bases from J, with 14 bases between. The CDR3 loop spans 16 amino acids. The CDR3 DNA reads TGTGCCAGCAGCCCTAGTGGGGCCCTAGCCAAAAACATTCAGTACTTC. Translating gives CASSPSGALAKNIQYF. Based on the CDR3 plus reference TRBV7-2 and TRBJ2-4, the full variable domain is GAGVSQSPSNKVTEKGKDVELRCDPISGHTALYWYRQSLGQGLEFLIYFQGNSAPDKSGLPSDRFSAERTGGSVSTLTIQRTQQEDSAVYLCASSPSGALAKNIQYFGAGTRLSVL.

The chain carries TRBV4-3 and TRBJ2-3; possible D gene TRBD1, 6 bases. The CDR3 runs to 15 residues. V lost 4 bases and J lost 6, with 17 bases in between. Per the germline V gene, CDR1 is LGHNA and CDR2 is YSLEER. The CDR3 DNA sequence: TGCGCCAGCAGCCGGGGGCGCCAACCGATGGATACGCAGTATTTT. Protein product: CASSRGRQPMDTQYF.

The chain joins TRBV5-1 to TRBJ2-2; 10 bases are a match to TRBD2. CDR1 and CDR2 from the germline V gene are SGHRS and YFSETQ. The CDR3 length is 16 residues. J lost 5 bases, V lost 4 bases, and 8 bases had no gene match. CDR3 residues: CASSLSGGAGTGELFF. DNA for the CDR3: TGCGCCAGCAGCCTGAGCGGGGGGGCAGGAACCGGGGAGCTGTTTTTT.